These 20 T cell receptor beta chains share one sample of origin, sequenced in a study of blood T cell repertoires in COVID-19. Sequencing used immunoSEQ multiplex PCR; TCRdb keeps in-frame clones, though not all of them. This table has about 130,000 clones, about four fifths appearing once. The sequenced sample consisted of peripheral blood. These TCRs come from a man aged 60 to 75 with acute or convalescent COVID-19.

The chain joins TRBV13 to TRBJ1-5, with D perhaps matching TRBD1 (6 bases). The germline V gene has CDR1 PRHDT and CDR2 FYEKMQ (reference sequence). CDR3 size: 14 residues. The ends were cut back, 5 bases at V and 7 bases at J, with 15 bases in the middle. CDR3 DNA: TGTGCCAGCAGCAGACGACAGGTGTGGCAGCCCCAGCATTTT. Protein product: CASSRRQVWQPQHF. The full variable domain, its missing parts supplied by reference TRBV13 and TRBJ1-5, is AAGVIQSPRHLIKEKRETATLKCYPIPRHDTVYWYQQGPGQDPQFLISFYEKMQSDKGSIPDRFSAQQFSDYHSELNMSSLELGDSALYFCASSRRQVWQPQHFGDGTRLSIL.

The genes are TRBV20-1 and TRBJ2-1; D ambiguous. The CDR3 covers 11 residues. The ends were cut back, 2 bases at V and 13 bases at J, with 12 bases in the middle. CDR1 and CDR2 (germline): DFQATT, SNEGSKA (reference sequence). Here the CDR3 reads CSARLSLTQFF. The DNA for the CDR3 is TGCAGTGCTAGACTTAGCCTCACCCAGTTCTTC.

The J gene is TRBJ2-1, the V gene TRBV7-2; 7 bases match TRBD2. Germline values: CDR1 SGHTA, CDR2 FQGNSA. This CDR3 has 15 amino acids. With V trimmed by 4 bases and J by 0 bases, 3 bases remained unmatched. In DNA, the CDR3 is TGTGCCAGCAGCTCTAGCGGAGGCTCCTACAATGAGCAGTTCTTC. As protein: CASSSSGGSYNEQFF.

The chain carries TRBV12-5 and TRBJ1-2; 9 bases are a match to TRBD1. This CDR3 spans 15 amino acids. V trimming: 1 base; J trimming: 2 bases; junction bases outside the gene matches: 2. In germline, CDR1 is LGHNT, CDR2 FRNRAP. DNA for the CDR3: TGTGCTAGTGGTTTGGCCGGGACAGGGAACTATGGCTACACCTTC. It is translated as CASGLAGTGNYGYTF.

The chain couples TRBV2 to TRBJ2-7; possible D gene TRBD1, 5 bases. The V gene's germline CDR1 is SNHLY and CDR2 FYNNEI. This CDR3 spans 13 amino acids. V gave up 5 bases and J gave up 3 bases, with 11 bases separating them. The DNA of the CDR3 is TGTGCCAGCAGTCGTTCCAGGGACTACGAGCAGTACTTC. As protein: CASSRSRDYEQYF.

This chain connects TRBV11-2 to TRBJ2-1; 14 nucleotides line up with TRBD2. The CDR3 sequence is 17 residues long. Trimming cost V 9 bases and J 0 bases; bases outside gene matches: 7. Germline CDR1 and CDR2: SGHAT and FQNNGV. CDR3 nucleotide sequence: TGTGCCAGTAGGGGACTAGCGGGAGTAAGCTCCTACAATGAGCAGTTCTTC. This gives the protein CASRGLAGVSSYNEQFF.

The chain is built from TRBV12-3 or TRBV12-4 and TRBJ2-1; D is possibly TRBD2 (6 bases). V was pared by 9 bases and J by 4 bases, with 13 bases between. CDR3 length: 13 residues. For the CDR3, the DNA is TGTGCCAGTATATCCGGGAGATACAATGAGCAGTTCTTC. Protein: CASISGRYNEQFF.

The J gene is TRBJ1-1, the V gene TRBV11-2, with 7 nucleotides matching TRBD1. V dropped 2 bases and J dropped 3; count of bases not matched to a gene: 3. Germline V gene lookup returns CDR1 SGHAT and CDR2 FQNNGV. CDR3 size: 14 residues. CDR3: CASSLRGRDTEAFF. CDR3 coding DNA: TGTGCCAGCAGCTTAAGGGGGCGGGACACTGAAGCTTTCTTT.

This rearrangement joins TRBV6-4 to TRBJ1-1, with D unresolved. The germline CDR1 and CDR2 sequences are MRHNA and SNTAGT. V was cut by 5 bases and J by 1 base, with 11 bases left in between. CDR3 length equals 14 residues. The CDR3: CASSRGEGNTEAFF. As DNA, the CDR3 is TGTGCCAGCAGTCGCGGCGAGGGGAACACTGAAGCTTTCTTT.

V gene TRBV5-1 combines with J gene TRBJ2-1; a possible D gene is TRBD2 (6 bases). Germline V gives CDR1 SGHRS, CDR2 YFSETQ. Between the trimmed V and J ends, which lost 3 bases and 0 bases, there was a span of 13 bases. The CDR3 has 16 amino acids. The CDR3 coding sequence is TGCGCCAGCAGCTGGGGACTTTCCAGCTCCTACAATGAGCAGTTCTTC. Translation: CASSWGLSSSYNEQFF. Based on the CDR3 plus reference TRBV5-1 and TRBJ2-1, the full variable domain is KAGVTQTPRYLIKTRGQQVTLSCSPISGHRSVSWYQQTPGQGLQFLFEYFSETQRNKGNFPGRFSGRQFSNSRSEMNVSTLELGDSALYLCASSWGLSSSYNEQFFGPGTRLTVL.

The V call is TRBV5-1, the J call TRBJ2-7; 10 bases match TRBD1. Germline lookup yields CDR1 SGHRS and CDR2 YFSETQ. Germline trimming cut 1 base from V and 4 bases from J; bases unmatched to any gene: 11. This CDR3 region has 17 residues. The CDR3 here is CASSLLMGQGTEYEQYF. Here the CDR3 DNA reads TGCGCCAGCAGCTTGCTTATGGGACAGGGGACGGAGTACGAGCAGTACTTC.

J is TRBJ1-1 and V is TRBV6-5; no clear D gene. V was trimmed by 3 bases and J by 1 base, leaving 9 bases between them. The CDR3 totals 14 residues. Germline CDR1 MNHEY, CDR2 SVGAGI. CDR3 sequence reads: CASSYQEGNTEAFF. Here the CDR3 DNA reads TGTGCCAGCAGTTATCAGGAGGGGAACACTGAAGCTTTCTTT.

The chain links TRBV28 to TRBJ1-2; 9 bases align to TRBD1. Germline trimming cut 3 bases from V and 6 bases from J; bases unmatched to any gene: 11. The CDR3 is 16 amino acids. CDR1 MDHEN and CDR2 SYDVKM come from the germline V gene. CDR3 residues: CASSFTTPGQGDGYTF. The CDR3 DNA reads TGTGCCAGCAGTTTCACTACCCCGGGACAGGGCGATGGCTACACCTTC.

This chain connects TRBV2 to TRBJ1-3; 7 nucleotides agree with TRBD1. The CDR3 consists of 16 residues. Trimming cost V 4 bases and J 4 bases; bases outside gene matches: 10. Per the germline V gene, CDR1 is SNHLY and CDR2 is FYNNEI. CDR3 protein: CASSAHRGLGGNTIYF. In DNA form, the CDR3 reads TGTGCCAGCAGTGCGCACAGGGGATTGGGAGGAAACACCATATATTTT. Full variable domain (remainder filled in from reference TRBV2 and TRBJ1-3): EPEVTQTPSHQVTQMGQEVILRCVPISNHLYFYWYRQILGQKVEFLVSFYNNEISEKSEIFDDQFSVERPDGSNFTLKIRSTKLEDSAMYFCASSAHRGLGGNTIYFGEGSWLTVV.

V is TRBV5-1 and J is TRBJ2-2; D is perhaps TRBD2 (5 bases). The CDR3 extends over 13 amino acids. The germline V and J ends were trimmed by 1 base and 7 bases, with 8 bases remaining between them. The germline V gene has CDR1 SGHRS and CDR2 YFSETQ. CDR3 residues: CASSLKLDGELFF. The CDR3 bases are TGCGCCAGCAGCTTGAAACTAGACGGGGAGCTGTTTTTT.

This clone is a singleton in its sample. This chain joins TRBV28 and TRBJ1-4; D uncertain. The ends were cut back, 5 bases at V and 8 bases at J, with 15 bases in the middle. Germline values: CDR1 MDHEN, CDR2 SYDVKM. The CDR3 is 14 amino acids. This CDR3 is CASSPPPRLEKLFF. The CDR3, as DNA: TGTGCCAGCAGTCCCCCCCCCAGGTTGGAAAAACTGTTTTTT. The variable domain in full, completed from reference TRBV28 and TRBJ1-4, reads DVKVTQSSRYLVKRTGEKVFLECVQDMDHENMFWYRQDPGLGLRLIYFSYDVKMKEKGDIPEGYSVSREKKERFSLILESASTNQTSMYLCASSPPPRLEKLFFGSGTQLSVL.

This sequence joins TRBV7-9 and TRBJ2-1; maybe TRBD2 (5 bases). The CDR3 consists of 14 residues. Germline V lookup: CDR1 SEHNR, CDR2 FQNEAQ (reference sequence). V was pared by 1 base and J by 7 bases, with 11 bases between. This chain's CDR3 is CASSLGHGGNEQFF. CDR3 in DNA: TGTGCCAGCAGCTTAGGGCACGGAGGTAATGAGCAGTTCTTC. The variable domain in full, with the rest retrieved from reference TRBV7-9 and TRBJ2-1, is DTGVSQNPRHKITKRGQNVTFRCDPISEHNRLYWYRQTLGQGPEFLTYFQNEAQLEKSRLLSDRFSAERPKGSFSTLEIQRTEQGDSAMYLCASSLGHGGNEQFFGPGTRLTVL.

This clone has a count of ten or more. The genes are TRBV24-1 and TRBJ2-3; 8 positions agree with TRBD2. The V and J ends lost 9 bases and 3 bases, in that order; junction bases with no gene match: 4. This CDR3 has 13 amino acids. CDR1 is KGHDR and CDR2 is SFDVKD in the germline V gene. As DNA, the CDR3 is TGTGCCACCTCAGCGGGAGCTACAGATACGCAGTATTTT. Translation gives CATSAGATDTQYF.

This chain links TRBV5-4 with TRBJ2-5; TRBD2 might be the D (5 bases). Trimming removed 0 bases at V and 1 base at J, with 10 bases between. Germline V CDR1 and CDR2: SGHNT, YYREEE (reference sequence). This CDR3 is 15 amino acids long. CDR3 in amino acids: CASSLDGKTQETQYF. The CDR3 DNA follows: TGTGCCAGCAGCTTGGACGGGAAAACCCAAGAGACCCAGTACTTC.

V and J are TRBV7-2 and TRBJ2-1; the match to TRBD1 covers 9 bases. The J segment lost 5 bases and the V segment lost 5 bases, leaving 7 bases of the junction unmatched. The CDR3 loop spans 15 amino acids. From germline, CDR1 is SGHTA and CDR2 FQGNSA. CDR3 bases: TGTGCCAGCAGCCCCCCGGGACAGGGCAACAATGAGCAGTTCTTC. Its protein product is CASSPPGQGNNEQFF.